A single sample gave rise to the 10 T cell receptor beta chains below, sequenced in a study of T-cell memory formation after mild COVID-19. One entry per CDR3 protein results from TCRdb running MiXCR on the 5' RACE reads. The table includes 270,000 or so distinct CDR3 sequences, 16% detected once. The sequenced material came from PBMCs or a T cell subset sorted from them (not recorded which). The receptors stem from a man younger than 35 who had mild COVID-19 (a few samples of this study predate the infection). Cell type and time point are not known.

This clonotype was found a few times. The chain combines TRBV6-2 or TRBV6-3 with TRBJ1-5, with D hard to call. Germline CDR1 is MNHEY and CDR2 is SVGEGT. The CDR3 is 16 residues long. V lost 6 bases and J lost 1, with 16 bases in between. CDR3 protein: CASSKGPRESNQPQHF. The CDR3 bases are TGTGCCAGCAGCAAAGGGCCCCGGGAAAGCAATCAGCCCCAGCATTTT.

This clonotype turned up a few times. CDR3 protein: CSVGGQSYEQYF. For the CDR3, the DNA is TGCAGCGTGGGGGGACAAAGCTACGAGCAGTACTTC. The chain combines TRBV29-1 with TRBJ2-7, with D tentatively TRBD1 or TRBD2 (6 bases each). The CDR3 contains 12 residues. Germline lookup yields CDR1 SQVTM and CDR2 ANQGSEA. V was shortened by 6 bases and J by 3 bases, with 12 bases between the two germline ends.

The chain couples TRBV5-1 to TRBJ1-6; D is unresolved. The CDR3 has 14 amino acids. The germline V and J ends were trimmed by 4 bases and 9 bases, with 14 bases remaining between them. Per germline, CDR1 SGHRS and CDR2 YFSETQ. The CDR3 protein is CASSLGERSSPLHF. The CDR3 DNA reads as TGCGCCAGCAGCCTCGGAGAGAGGAGTTCACCCCTCCACTTT.

The chain links TRBV19 to TRBJ1-5, with no clear D. V was clipped by 8 bases and J by 5 bases, with 13 bases between them. Germline V gene lookup returns CDR1 LNHDA and CDR2 SQIVND (reference sequence). The CDR3 extends over 13 amino acids. The CDR3 DNA reads as TGTGCCAGTGGCGGGCGGGTGGATCAGCCCCAGCATTTT. It specifies CASGGRVDQPQHF.

A few counts support this clonotype. The gene calls are TRBV9 and TRBJ2-1; TRBD2 matches 8 bases. After removal of 0 bases from V and 6 bases from J, the junction contained 5 bases not matched to a gene. The CDR3 contains 15 residues. Per the germline V gene, CDR1 is SGDLS and CDR2 is YYNGEE. The CDR3: CASSVAPAGGNEQFF. Here the CDR3 DNA reads TGTGCCAGCAGCGTAGCACCTGCGGGGGGCAATGAGCAGTTCTTC.

The rearrangement links TRBV5-1 to TRBJ2-3, with D perhaps TRBD2 (6 bases). The V and J ends lost 5 bases and 4 bases respectively, with 20 bases between them. The CDR3 is 16 amino acids. CDR1 and CDR2 (germline): SGHRS, YFSETQ. This CDR3 is CASSPEGGRVADTQYF. Written as DNA, the CDR3 is TGCGCCAGCAGTCCGGAGGGAGGCAGGGTGGCAGATACGCAGTATTTT.

This clonotype was seen repeatedly, ten times or more. J is TRBJ2-1 and V is TRBV20-1; tentative D call: TRBD2 (5 bases). This CDR3 contains 15 residues. The V end lost 5 bases, the J end lost 2 bases, and 16 bases lay between the germline ends. CDR1 DFQATT and CDR2 SNEGSKA come from the germline V gene (reference sequence). CDR3 loop: CSARPSHGAYNEQFF. The CDR3 DNA reads TGCAGTGCTCGACCCTCTCACGGGGCCTACAATGAGCAGTTCTTC.

In the case of this clonotype: An end of the junction differs from the germline gene, which may be a read error. CDR3 amino acids: CSARQSTGGAF. The DNA of the CDR3 is TGCAGTGCCAGACAGTCGACAGGGGGCGCCTTT. This chain links TRBV20-1 with TRBJ1-3; TRBD1 agrees at 10 bases. Germline CDR1 DFQATT, CDR2 SNEGSKA (reference sequence). There are 11 residues in the CDR3.

This clonotype was counted a few times. The V call is TRBV6-2 or TRBV6-3, the J call TRBJ2-5; D is perhaps TRBD2 (6 bases). Trimming took off 0 bases at V and 7 bases at J, with 12 bases between the two ends. The germline gives CDR1 MNHEY, CDR2 SVGEGT. This CDR3 spans 14 amino acids. The CDR3 spells CASSYSGTSGTQYF. CDR3 DNA sequence: TGTGCCAGCAGTTACTCAGGGACTTCTGGGACCCAGTACTTC.

The chain combines TRBV2 with TRBJ2-1, with D unresolved. Germline-derived CDR1 and CDR2 are SNHLY and FYNNEI. Deletions cut 7 bases from V and 8 bases from J, with 12 bases between. This CDR3 region has 12 residues. The CDR3 reads CASKGLTDEQFF. The CDR3 DNA reads TGTGCCAGCAAGGGTTTGACTGATGAGCAGTTCTTC.